The 5 T cell receptor beta chains below all came from one sample that was sequenced in a study of T cell changes during pregnancy in multiple sclerosis. Produced via immunoSEQ multiplex PCR; TCRdb's table is partial and in-frame only. The data show some 74,000 clones, 85% to 95% seen once. The sequences come from peripheral blood, collected before pregnancy. These TCRs come from a female donor with multiple sclerosis, enrolled in a pregnancy study.

The chain is built from TRBV5-1 and TRBJ2-1; possible D gene TRBD2, 6 bases. The V end lost 0 bases, the J end lost 2 bases, and 9 bases lay between the germline ends. The CDR3 has 15 amino acids. CDR1 and CDR2 (germline): SGHRS, YFSETQ. CDR3 loop: CASSLVSGAYNEQFF. DNA for the CDR3: TGCGCCAGCAGCTTGGTTTCGGGAGCCTACAATGAGCAGTTCTTC.

The sample holds one count of this clone. This rearrangement joins TRBV11-2 to TRBJ2-7; 9 nucleotides line up with TRBD1. Trimming cost V 5 bases and J 2 bases; bases outside gene matches: 7. Germline CDR1 SGHAT, CDR2 FQNNGV. This CDR3 is built from 15 residues. CDR3 DNA: TGTGCCAGCAGCAAATCCGGGACAGGGCCCTACGAGCAGTACTTC. It is translated as CASSKSGTGPYEQYF.

This CDR3 reads CASSQAQGSYEQYF. The CDR3 DNA is TGTGCCAGCAGCCAAGCACAGGGGTCCTACGAGCAGTACTTC. The rearrangement joins TRBV4-2 to TRBJ2-7; 7 positions match TRBD1. From germline, CDR1 is LGHNA and CDR2 YNFKEQ. The CDR3 is 14 amino acids. V gave up 1 base and J gave up 1 base; unmatched junction bases: 1.

This clone was counted a single time. This chain joins TRBV4-1 and TRBJ1-5; D is ambiguous. Trimming pared 0 bases from V and 4 bases from J, leaving 13 bases between. Germline CDR1 MGHRA, CDR2 YSYEKL. The length of the CDR3 is 16 residues. CDR3 coding DNA: TGCGCCAGCAGCCAAGAAATCTTCGGAGGGAATCAGCCCCAGCATTTT. Translating it yields CASSQEIFGGNQPQHF.

The genes are TRBV4-3 and TRBJ1-1; D is ambiguous. V was clipped by 3 bases and J by 5 bases, with 13 bases between them. This CDR3 has 14 residues. Germline-derived CDR1 and CDR2 are LGHNA and YSLEER. CDR3 nucleotide sequence: TGCGCCAGCAGCCAGGCCCCCCGAGGGACTGAAGCTTTCTTT. Amino acid sequence: CASSQAPRGTEAFF.